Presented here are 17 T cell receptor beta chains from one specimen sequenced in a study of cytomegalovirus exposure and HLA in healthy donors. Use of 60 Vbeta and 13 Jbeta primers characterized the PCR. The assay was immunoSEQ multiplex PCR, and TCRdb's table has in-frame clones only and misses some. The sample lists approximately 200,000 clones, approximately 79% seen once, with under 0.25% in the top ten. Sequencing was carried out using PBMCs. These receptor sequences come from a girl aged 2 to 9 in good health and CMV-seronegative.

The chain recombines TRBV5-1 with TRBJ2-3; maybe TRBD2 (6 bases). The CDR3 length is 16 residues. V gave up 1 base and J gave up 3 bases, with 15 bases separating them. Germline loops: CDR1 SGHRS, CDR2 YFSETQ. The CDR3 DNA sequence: TGCGCCAGCAGCTTGTGGGGGGAGCCGAGGACAGATACGCAGTATTTT. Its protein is CASSLWGEPRTDTQYF.

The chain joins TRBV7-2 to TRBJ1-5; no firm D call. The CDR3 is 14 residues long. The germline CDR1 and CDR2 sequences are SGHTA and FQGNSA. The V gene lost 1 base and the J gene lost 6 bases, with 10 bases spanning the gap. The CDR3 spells CASSLGGGIQPQHF. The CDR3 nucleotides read TGTGCCAGCAGCTTAGGAGGAGGGATTCAGCCCCAGCATTTT.

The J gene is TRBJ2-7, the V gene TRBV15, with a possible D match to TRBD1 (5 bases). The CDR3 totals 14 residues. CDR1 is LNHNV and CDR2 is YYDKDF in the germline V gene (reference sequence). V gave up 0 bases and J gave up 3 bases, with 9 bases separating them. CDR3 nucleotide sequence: TGTGCCACCAGCAGAGATCCGACAGACTACGAGCAGTACTTC. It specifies CATSRDPTDYEQYF.

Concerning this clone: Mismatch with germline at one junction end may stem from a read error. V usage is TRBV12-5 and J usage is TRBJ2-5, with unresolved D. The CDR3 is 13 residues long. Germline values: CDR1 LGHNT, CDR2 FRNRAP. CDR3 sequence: CASGLGTIEAQYF. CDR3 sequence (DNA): TGTGCTAGTGGCTTGGGCACTATAGAGGCCCAGTACTTC.

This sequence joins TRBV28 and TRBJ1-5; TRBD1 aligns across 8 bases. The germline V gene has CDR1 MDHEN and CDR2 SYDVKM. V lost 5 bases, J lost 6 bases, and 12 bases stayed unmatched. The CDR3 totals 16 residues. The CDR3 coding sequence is TGTGCCAGCAGTCCTCAGGGGGCGGGGTTGAGTCAGCCCCAGCATTTT. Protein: CASSPQGAGLSQPQHF.

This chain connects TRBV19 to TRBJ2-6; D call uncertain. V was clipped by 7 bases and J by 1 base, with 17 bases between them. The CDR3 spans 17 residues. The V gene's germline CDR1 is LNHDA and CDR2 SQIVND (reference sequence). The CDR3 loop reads CASTPYLGGSGANVLTF. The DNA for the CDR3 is TGTGCCAGTACTCCTTACCTAGGTGGGTCTGGGGCCAACGTCCTGACTTTC. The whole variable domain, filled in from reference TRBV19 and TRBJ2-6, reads DGGITQSPKYLFRKEGQNVTLSCEQNLNHDAMYWYRQDPGQGLRLIYYSQIVNDFQKGDIAEGYSVSREKKESFPLTVTSAQKNPTAFYLCASTPYLGGSGANVLTFGAGSRLTVL.

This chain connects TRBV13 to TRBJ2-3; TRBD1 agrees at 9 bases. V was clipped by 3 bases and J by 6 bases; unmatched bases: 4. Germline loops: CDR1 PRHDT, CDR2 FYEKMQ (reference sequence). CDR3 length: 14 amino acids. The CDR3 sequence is CASSLNRGRDTQYF. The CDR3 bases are TGTGCCAGCAGCTTGAACAGGGGGCGTGATACGCAGTATTTT.

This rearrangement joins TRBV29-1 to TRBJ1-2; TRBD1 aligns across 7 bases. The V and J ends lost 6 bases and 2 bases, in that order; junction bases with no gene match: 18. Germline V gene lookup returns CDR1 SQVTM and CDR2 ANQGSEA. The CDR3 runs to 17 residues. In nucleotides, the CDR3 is TGCAGCGTCGGGGGAAACCGGGACAGCTCTTCGAACTATGGCTACACCTTC. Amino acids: CSVGGNRDSSSNYGYTF.

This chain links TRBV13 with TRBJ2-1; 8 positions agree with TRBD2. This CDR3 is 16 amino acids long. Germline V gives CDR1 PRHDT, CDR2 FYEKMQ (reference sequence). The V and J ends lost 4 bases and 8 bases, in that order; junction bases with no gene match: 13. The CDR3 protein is CASSSIAGIGGDEQFF. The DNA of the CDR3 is TGTGCCAGCAGCTCCATAGCGGGGATCGGTGGCGATGAGCAGTTCTTC.

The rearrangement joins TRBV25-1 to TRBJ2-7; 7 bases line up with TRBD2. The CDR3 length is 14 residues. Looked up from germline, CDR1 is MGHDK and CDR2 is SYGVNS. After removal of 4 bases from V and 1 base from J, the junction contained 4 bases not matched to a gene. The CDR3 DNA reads TGTGCCAGCAGTGGGAATAGCGGGTCCTACGAGCAGTACTTC. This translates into CASSGNSGSYEQYF.

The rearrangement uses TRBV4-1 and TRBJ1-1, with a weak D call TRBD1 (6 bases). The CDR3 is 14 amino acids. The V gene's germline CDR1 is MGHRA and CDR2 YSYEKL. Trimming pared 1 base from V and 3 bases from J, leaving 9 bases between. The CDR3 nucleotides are TGCGCCAGCAGCCAAGTTTACAGGGACACTGAAGCTTTCTTT. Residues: CASSQVYRDTEAFF.

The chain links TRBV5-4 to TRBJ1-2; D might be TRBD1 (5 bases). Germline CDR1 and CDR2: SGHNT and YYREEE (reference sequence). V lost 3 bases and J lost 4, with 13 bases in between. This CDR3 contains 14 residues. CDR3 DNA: TGTGCCAGCAGCTCCTCTTTACAGGCCTATGGCTACACCTTC. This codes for CASSSSLQAYGYTF.

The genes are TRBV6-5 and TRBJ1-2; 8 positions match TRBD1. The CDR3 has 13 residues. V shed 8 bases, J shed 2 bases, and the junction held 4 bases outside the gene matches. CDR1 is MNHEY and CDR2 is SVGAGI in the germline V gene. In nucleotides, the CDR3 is TGTGCCAGCCGACAGGGGATGAACTATGGCTACACCTTC. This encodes CASRQGMNYGYTF.

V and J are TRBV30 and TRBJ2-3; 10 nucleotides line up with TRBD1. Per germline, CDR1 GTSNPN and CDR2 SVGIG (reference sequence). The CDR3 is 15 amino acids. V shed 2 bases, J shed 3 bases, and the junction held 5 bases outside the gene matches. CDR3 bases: TGTGCCTGGAGTACTGGGACAGGGGCAACAGATACGCAGTATTTT. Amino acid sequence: CAWSTGTGATDTQYF.

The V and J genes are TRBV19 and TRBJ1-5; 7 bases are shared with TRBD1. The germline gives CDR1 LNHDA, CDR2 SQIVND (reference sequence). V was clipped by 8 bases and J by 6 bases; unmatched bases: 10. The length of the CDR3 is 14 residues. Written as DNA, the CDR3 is TGTGCCAGTCGGGAGACAGGGTCGCGTCAGCCCCAGCATTTT. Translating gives CASRETGSRQPQHF.

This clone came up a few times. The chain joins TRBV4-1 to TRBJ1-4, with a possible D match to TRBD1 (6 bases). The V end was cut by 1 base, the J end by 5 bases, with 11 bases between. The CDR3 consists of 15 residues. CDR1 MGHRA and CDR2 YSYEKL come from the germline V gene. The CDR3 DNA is TGCGCCAGCAGCCAAGGGAGAACAGGGAATGAAAAACTGTTTTTT. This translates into CASSQGRTGNEKLFF.

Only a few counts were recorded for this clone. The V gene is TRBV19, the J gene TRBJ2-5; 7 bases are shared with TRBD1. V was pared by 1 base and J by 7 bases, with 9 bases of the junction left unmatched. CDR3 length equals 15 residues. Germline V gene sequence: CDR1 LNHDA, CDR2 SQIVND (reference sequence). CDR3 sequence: CASSIAGQVGGTQYF. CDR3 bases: TGTGCCAGTAGTATAGCCGGACAGGTTGGAGGGACCCAGTACTTC.